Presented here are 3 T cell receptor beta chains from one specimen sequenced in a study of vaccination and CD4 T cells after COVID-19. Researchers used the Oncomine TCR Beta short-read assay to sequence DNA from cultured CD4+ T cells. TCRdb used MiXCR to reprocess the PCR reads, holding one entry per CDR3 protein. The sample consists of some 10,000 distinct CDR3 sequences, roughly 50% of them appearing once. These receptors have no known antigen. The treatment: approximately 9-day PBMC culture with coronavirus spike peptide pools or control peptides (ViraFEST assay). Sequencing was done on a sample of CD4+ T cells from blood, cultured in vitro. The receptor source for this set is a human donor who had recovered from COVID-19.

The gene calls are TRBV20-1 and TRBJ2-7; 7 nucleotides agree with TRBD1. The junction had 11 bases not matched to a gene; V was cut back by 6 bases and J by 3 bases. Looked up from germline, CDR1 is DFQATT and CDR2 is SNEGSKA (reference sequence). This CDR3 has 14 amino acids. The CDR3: CSATSGQGVYEQYF. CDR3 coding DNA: TGCAGTGCAACTAGTGGGCAGGGGGTCTACGAGCAGTACTTC.

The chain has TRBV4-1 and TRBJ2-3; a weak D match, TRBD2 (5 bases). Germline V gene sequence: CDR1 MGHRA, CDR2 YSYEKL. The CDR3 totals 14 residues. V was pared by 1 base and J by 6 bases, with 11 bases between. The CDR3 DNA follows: TGCGCCAGCAGCCAAGTCACATTAGCGGATACGCAGTATTTT. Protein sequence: CASSQVTLADTQYF.

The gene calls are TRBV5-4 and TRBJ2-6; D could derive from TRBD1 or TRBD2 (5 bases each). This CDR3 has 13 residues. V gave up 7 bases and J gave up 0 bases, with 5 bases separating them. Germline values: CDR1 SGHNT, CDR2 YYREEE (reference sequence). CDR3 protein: CASGGSGANVLTF. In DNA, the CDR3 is TGTGCCAGCGGGGGCTCTGGGGCCAACGTCCTGACTTTC.